One sample yielded the 22 T cell receptor beta chains listed below, sequenced in a study of blood T cells in healthy people across ages. Through a sample-barcoded 5' primer and a J-beta primer mix, a second PCR was run for roughly 7 to 11 cycles. MiXCR, applied by TCRdb to the 5' RACE reads, yields one record per CDR3 protein. Of about 1.8 million distinct CDR3 sequences listed, about 49% are singletons. Sequencing input: blood. These receptor sequences come from a woman between 40 and 55 years old in good health.

The chain combines TRBV7-2 with TRBJ2-7; D is unclear. The V end lost 1 base, the J end lost 5 bases, and 9 bases lay between the germline ends. CDR1 and CDR2 (germline): SGHTA, FQGNSA. The CDR3 loop spans 13 amino acids. In nucleotides, the CDR3 is TGTGCCAGCAGCTTAGTAGCCCTGGACGAGCAGTACTTC. Protein sequence: CASSLVALDEQYF. The full variable domain, rest sourced from reference TRBV7-2 and TRBJ2-7, is GAGVSQSPSNKVTEKGKDVELRCDPISGHTALYWYRQSLGQGLEFLIYFQGNSAPDKSGLPSDRFSAERTGGSVSTLTIQRTQQEDSAVYLCASSLVALDEQYFGPGTRLTVT.

The rearrangement links TRBV12-3 or TRBV12-4 to TRBJ1-4, with D maybe TRBD1 (6 bases). The CDR3 runs to 15 residues. Trimming took 5 bases from V and 0 from J, leaving 10 bases between them. CDR3 coding DNA: TGTGCCAGCAGTCCCCGGGACACAACTAATGAAAAACTGTTTTTT. This encodes CASSPRDTTNEKLFF.

This clonotype was detected once. The V gene is TRBV20-1, the J gene TRBJ2-3; 7 bases are shared with TRBD1. With V trimmed by 0 bases and J by 1 base, 4 bases remained unmatched. Looked up from germline, CDR1 is DFQATT and CDR2 is SNEGSKA (reference sequence). This CDR3 comprises 15 residues. DNA for the CDR3: TGCAGTGCTAGAGATCGACAGGGTGGCACAGATACGCAGTATTTT. Encoded protein: CSARDRQGGTDTQYF.

The rearrangement joins TRBV7-2 to TRBJ1-3; D is uncertain. Germline V gene sequence: CDR1 SGHTA, CDR2 FQGNSA. CDR3 length: 15 residues. V shed 5 bases and J shed 0 bases, with 11 bases lying between them. This CDR3 is CASSAPSLSGNTIYF. The CDR3 region has the DNA TGTGCCAGCAGCGCCCCTAGTCTCTCTGGAAACACCATATATTTT.

The chain is built from TRBV6-5 and TRBJ1-1, with D maybe TRBD1 (6 bases). This CDR3 comprises 14 residues. V was trimmed by 8 bases and J by 5 bases, leaving 18 bases between them. CDR1 and CDR2 (germline): MNHEY, SVGAGI. CDR3 amino acids: CASSGVNQRTEAFF. The CDR3 DNA follows: TGTGCCAGCTCAGGGGTAAATCAAAGGACTGAAGCTTTCTTT.

This chain uses TRBV20-1 with TRBJ2-5; no reliable D call. From germline, CDR1 is DFQATT and CDR2 SNEGSKA (reference sequence). CDR3 size: 15 residues. The V end lost 0 bases, the J end lost 5 bases, and 16 bases lay between the germline ends. The CDR3 sequence is CSARDSRQARETQYF. The CDR3 DNA follows: TGCAGTGCTAGAGATAGTAGGCAGGCCAGGGAGACCCAGTACTTC.

The rearrangement links TRBV12-3 or TRBV12-4 to TRBJ2-1; 13 bases are a match to TRBD2. Trimming removed 2 bases from V and 9 bases from J; junction bases left unmatched: 4. This CDR3 has 15 residues. The CDR3 loop reads CASSLRLAGGGEQFF. CDR3 sequence (DNA): TGTGCCAGCAGTTTAAGACTAGCGGGGGGAGGTGAGCAGTTCTTC.

This clonotype was seen only a few times. The rearrangement uses TRBV28 and TRBJ2-7; D is unclear. V gave up 3 bases and J gave up 5 bases, with 14 bases separating them. The CDR3 is 14 residues long. The V gene's germline CDR1 is MDHEN and CDR2 SYDVKM. The CDR3 DNA reads TGTGCCAGCAGTTTCGGAGAGGTTTTAGACGAGCAGTACTTC. This codes for CASSFGEVLDEQYF.

Points on this clonotype: The final CDR3 position lacks the conserved phenylalanine or tryptophan, pointing to a likely read error. The rearrangement links TRBV5-1 to TRBJ2-5; the match to TRBD2 covers 7 bases. Gene TRBJ2-7 matches the end of the DNA better, so the J call may be wrong. The CDR3 runs to 16 residues. Germline CDR1 and CDR2: SGHRS and YFSETQ. CDR3 DNA sequence: TGCGCCAGCAGCTGGGGGGGTGGAGGAATTACCTACGAGCAGTACTTA. Its protein product is CASSWGGGGITYEQYL.

The chain carries TRBV7-8 and TRBJ2-5, with TRBD2 matching over 11 bases. The CDR3 loop spans 16 amino acids. Trimming cost V 4 bases and J 5 bases; bases outside gene matches: 9. The germline V gene has CDR1 SGHVS and CDR2 FQNEAQ. The CDR3 bases are TGTGCCAGCAGCTCCTTAGCGGGGGGGATCGGCGAGACCCAGTACTTC. Translated: CASSSLAGGIGETQYF.

The rearrangement joins TRBV6-1 to TRBJ2-1; D call uncertain. Germline CDR1 reads MNHNS; CDR2 reads SASEGT. The CDR3 is 15 amino acids. Trimming shortened V by 4 bases and J by 4 bases, and 14 bases separated the two germline ends. The CDR3 is CASSGAGFRYNEQFF. CDR3 nucleotide sequence: TGTGCCAGCAGTGGGGCAGGATTTCGATACAATGAGCAGTTCTTC.

The V gene is TRBV5-6, the J gene TRBJ1-6, with a tentative D call TRBD1 (6 bases). The CDR3 is 15 residues long. From germline, CDR1 is SGHDT and CDR2 YYEEEE. V gave up 2 bases and J gave up 10 bases, with 16 bases separating them. The CDR3 nucleotides read TGTGCCAGCAGCTTCAGGGGCGGGAAGGAATCACCCCTCCACTTT. This sequence encodes CASSFRGGKESPLHF.

Concerning this clonotype itself: One junction end disagrees with the germline gene, perhaps due to a read error. The J gene is TRBJ2-7, the V gene TRBV9; TRBD2 matches at 14 bases. The CDR3 totals 14 residues. Germline V gives CDR1 SGDLS, CDR2 YYNGEE. The CDR3 nucleotides are TGTGTCAGCGGGACTAGCGGGAGCTCCTACGAGCAGTACTTC. Translated, it gives CVSGTSGSSYEQYF.

The J gene is TRBJ2-5, the V gene TRBV20-1; 8 bases fit TRBD2. V lost 3 bases, J lost 6 bases, and 9 bases stayed unmatched. Germline values: CDR1 DFQATT, CDR2 SNEGSKA (reference sequence). The CDR3 is 14 amino acids. The CDR3 region is CSASVSGASQTQYF. The CDR3 DNA is TGCAGTGCTAGTGTTAGCGGGGCCTCACAGACCCAGTACTTC.

The rearrangement uses TRBV29-1 and TRBJ1-2; tentative D call: TRBD1 (5 bases). V dropped 3 bases and J dropped 3 bases, with 8 bases sitting between them. The germline CDR1 and CDR2 sequences are SQVTM and ANQGSEA. The CDR3 runs to 12 residues. For the CDR3, the DNA is TGCAGCGTTGACTCGGGACACTATGGCTACACCTTC. Translated: CSVDSGHYGYTF.

This clonotype came up a few times. The rearrangement links TRBV20-1 to TRBJ2-5, with a possible D match to TRBD1 (5 bases). The J call may be faulty, since TRBJ2-7 better matches the DNA end. The CDR3 runs to 13 residues. CDR1 is DFQATT and CDR2 is SNEGSKA in the germline V gene (reference sequence). CDR3 protein: CSADRQNLYEQYF. CDR3 in DNA: TGCAGTGCTGATCGACAGAATCTCTACGAGCAGTACTTC.

The chain has TRBV7-2 and TRBJ2-3; D gene ambiguous. The CDR3 covers 16 residues. V lost 4 bases and J lost 3, with 17 bases in between. The germline V gene has CDR1 SGHTA and CDR2 FQGNSA. CDR3 residues: CASSSEFGLGTDTQYF. CDR3 in DNA: TGTGCCAGCAGCTCAGAGTTCGGGCTCGGTACAGATACGCAGTATTTT.

The chain carries TRBV20-1 and TRBJ2-1, with 8 bases that match TRBD2. V was pared by 4 bases and J by 13 bases, with 12 bases of the junction left unmatched. The CDR3 sequence is 13 residues long. CDR1 DFQATT and CDR2 SNEGSKA come from the germline V gene (reference sequence). The CDR3: CSAIAGGISVQFF. The CDR3 nucleotides are TGCAGTGCTATCGCGGGGGGTATTAGTGTACAGTTCTTC.

In the case of this clonotype: This clone may be a read error of a much larger clone one base away. This chain uses TRBV6-1 with TRBJ2-1; D is possibly TRBD1 or TRBD2 (5 bases each). This CDR3 region has 13 residues. Germline V gene lookup returns CDR1 MNHNS and CDR2 SASEGT. Trimming removed 1 base from V and 6 bases from J, with 7 bases in between. The CDR3 loop reads CASSEGGTNEQFF. CDR3 DNA sequence: TGTGCCAGCAGTGAAGGGGGGACCAATGAGCAGTTCTTC.

There are a few counts of this clonotype. This chain joins TRBV7-2 and TRBJ2-1; D possibly corresponds to TRBD2 (6 bases). Trimming pared 5 bases from V and 4 bases from J, leaving 15 bases between. The CDR3 has 15 amino acids. Germline values: CDR1 SGHTA, CDR2 FQGNSA. CDR3 residues: CASSPPSAGYNEQFF. In DNA form, the CDR3 reads TGTGCCAGCAGCCCCCCTAGTGCGGGGTACAATGAGCAGTTCTTC.

Only a few counts were recorded for this clonotype. The chain links TRBV11-2 to TRBJ1-2; the match to TRBD1 covers 7 bases. J lost 4 bases, V lost 5 bases, and 4 bases had no gene match. The CDR3 runs 13 residues. CDR1 and CDR2 from the germline V gene are SGHAT and FQNNGV. The CDR3 DNA reads as TGTGCCAGCAGCCACCGGGACAGCTATGGCTACACCTTC. It yields the protein CASSHRDSYGYTF.

This clonotype was detected only a few times. The V call is TRBV27, the J call TRBJ2-7; no clear D. Per germline, CDR1 MNHEY and CDR2 SMNVEV (reference sequence). Trimming left V 7 bases short and J 0 bases short, with 7 bases between. The CDR3 has 12 residues. CDR3 loop: CASIGVSYEQYF. For the CDR3, the DNA is TGTGCCAGCATTGGGGTCTCCTACGAGCAGTACTTC.